These T cell receptor beta chains were read from a single sample in a study of T cell responses to AZD1222 COVID-19 vaccine. Clones were read by immunoSEQ multiplex PCR, and TCRdb kept only the in-frame ones, dropping some. The sample lists 90,000 to 150,000 clones; approximately 84% were seen once. The input for sequencing was peripheral blood, taken on day 0 of AZD1222 vaccination. The receptors shown here come from an adult in good health. Each CDR3 is given with its conserved first and last residue. The order of the fields is D gene, V gene, J gene, CDR3 protein, CDR3 DNA. D genes are given only for firm matches.

>TRBD2|TRBV2|TRBJ2-7
CASSEDLRLAGYEQYF
TGTGCCAGCAGTGAAGATCTTAGACTAGCGGGGTACGAGCAGTACTTC
>TRBD1|TRBV7-2|TRBJ1-5
CASSLAGGSNQPQHF
TGTGCCAGCAGCTTAGCAGGGGGCAGCAATCAGCCCCAGCATTTT
>-|TRBV5-1|TRBJ2-1
CASSSTGTNYNEQFF
TGCGCCAGCAGCAGTACCGGGACAAATTACAATGAGCAGTTCTTC
>TRBD2|TRBV11-2|TRBJ2-2
CASSFRTSANTGELFF
TGTGCCAGCAGCTTTAGGACTAGCGCGAACACCGGGGAGCTGTTTTTT
>TRBD2|TRBV7-2|TRBJ2-3
CASSLERVSGGAYDTQYF
TGTGCCAGCAGCTTAGAAAGGGTTAGCGGGGGGGCCTATGATACGCAGTATTTT
>TRBD2|TRBV5-4|TRBJ2-7
CASSSVQAGAYEQYF
TGTGCCAGCAGCTCGGTTCAAGCGGGGGCCTACGAGCAGTACTTC
>-|TRBV7-9|TRBJ2-3
CASSPGTVTDTQYF
TGTGCCAGCAGCCCCGGGACTGTCACAGATACGCAGTATTTT
>-|TRBV28|TRBJ2-7
CASSPVKGVEQYF
TGTGCCAGCAGTCCCGTCAAAGGGGTCGAGCAGTACTTC
>-|TRBV18|TRBJ2-7
CASSPPTGGSREQYF
TGTGCCAGCTCACCCCCCACGGGCGGATCACGCGAGCAGTACTTC
>-|TRBV7-9|TRBJ1-1
CASRSLRAEAFF
TGTGCCAGCCGAAGCCTCCGGGCTGAAGCTTTCTTT